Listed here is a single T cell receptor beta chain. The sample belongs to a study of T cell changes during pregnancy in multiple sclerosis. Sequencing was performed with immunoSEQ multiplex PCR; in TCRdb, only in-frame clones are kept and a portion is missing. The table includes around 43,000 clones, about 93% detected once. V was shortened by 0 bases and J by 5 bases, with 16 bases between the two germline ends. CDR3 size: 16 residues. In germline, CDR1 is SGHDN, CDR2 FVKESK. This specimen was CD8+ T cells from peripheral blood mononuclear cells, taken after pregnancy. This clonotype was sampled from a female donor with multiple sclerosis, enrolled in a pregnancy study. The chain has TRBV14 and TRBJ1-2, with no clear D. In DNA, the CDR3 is TGTGCCAGCAGCCAAGATTCCGCCGAAGCCTCATATGGCTACACCTTC. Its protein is CASSQDSAEASYGYTF.